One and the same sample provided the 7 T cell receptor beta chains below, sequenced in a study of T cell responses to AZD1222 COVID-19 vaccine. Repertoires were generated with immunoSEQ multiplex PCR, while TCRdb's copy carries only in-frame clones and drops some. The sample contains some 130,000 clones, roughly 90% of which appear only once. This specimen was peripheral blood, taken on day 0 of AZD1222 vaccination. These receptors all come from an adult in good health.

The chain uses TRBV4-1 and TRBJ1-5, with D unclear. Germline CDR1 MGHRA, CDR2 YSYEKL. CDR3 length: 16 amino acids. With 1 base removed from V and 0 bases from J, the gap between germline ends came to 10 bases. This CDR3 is CASSQVRAISNQPQHF. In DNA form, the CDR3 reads TGCGCCAGCAGCCAAGTAAGAGCGATTAGCAATCAGCCCCAGCATTTT.

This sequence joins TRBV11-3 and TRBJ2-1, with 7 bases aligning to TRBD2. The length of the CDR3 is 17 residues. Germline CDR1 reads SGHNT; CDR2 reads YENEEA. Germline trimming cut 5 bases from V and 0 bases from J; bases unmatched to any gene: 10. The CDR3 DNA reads TGTGCCAGCAGCCCCCCGGGGCGGGAGCCCTCCTACAATGAGCAGTTCTTC. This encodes CASSPPGREPSYNEQFF.

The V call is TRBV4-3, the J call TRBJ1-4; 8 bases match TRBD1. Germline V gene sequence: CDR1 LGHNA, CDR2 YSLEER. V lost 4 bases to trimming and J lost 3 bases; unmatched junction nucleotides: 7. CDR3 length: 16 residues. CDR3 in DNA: TGCGCCAGCAGCCGCCTTTTGACAGGGGCTAATGAAAAACTGTTTTTT. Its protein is CASSRLLTGANEKLFF.

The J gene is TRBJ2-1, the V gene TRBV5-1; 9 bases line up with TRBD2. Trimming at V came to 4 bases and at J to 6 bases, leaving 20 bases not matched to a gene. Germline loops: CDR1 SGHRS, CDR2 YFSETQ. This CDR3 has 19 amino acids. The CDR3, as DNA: TGCGCCAGCAGCCCCCCCGGGGGAGCGGGAGGTCCCCGATTCAATGAGCAGTTCTTC. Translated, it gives CASSPPGGAGGPRFNEQFF. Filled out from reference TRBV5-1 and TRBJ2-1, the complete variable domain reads KAGVTQTPRYLIKTRGQQVTLSCSPISGHRSVSWYQQTPGQGLQFLFEYFSETQRNKGNFPGRFSGRQFSNSRSEMNVSTLELGDSALYLCASSPPGGAGGPRFNEQFFGPGTRLTVL.

The CDR3 DNA sequence: TGTGCCAGCAGTGAAATGGCTAGAAACAATGAGCAGTTCTTC. It is translated as CASSEMARNNEQFF. The chain recombines TRBV6-4 with TRBJ2-1; unclear D gene. This CDR3 contains 14 residues. Trimming shortened V by 3 bases and J by 5 bases, and 11 bases separated the two germline ends. Germline V CDR1 and CDR2: MRHNA, SNTAGT.

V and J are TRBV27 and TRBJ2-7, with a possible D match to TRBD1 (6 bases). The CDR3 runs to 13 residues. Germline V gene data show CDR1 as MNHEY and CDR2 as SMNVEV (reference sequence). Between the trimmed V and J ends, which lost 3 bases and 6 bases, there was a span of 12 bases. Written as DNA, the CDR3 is TGTGCCAGCAGTTTTACCTCACAGGGCGAGCAGTACTTC. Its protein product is CASSFTSQGEQYF.

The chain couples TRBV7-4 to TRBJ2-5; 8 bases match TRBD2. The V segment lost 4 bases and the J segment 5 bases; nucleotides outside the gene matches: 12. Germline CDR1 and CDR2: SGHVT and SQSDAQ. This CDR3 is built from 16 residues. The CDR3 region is CASSSPSGGAVETQYF. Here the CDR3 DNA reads TGTGCCAGCAGCTCCCCCTCCGGGGGGGCGGTTGAGACCCAGTACTTC.